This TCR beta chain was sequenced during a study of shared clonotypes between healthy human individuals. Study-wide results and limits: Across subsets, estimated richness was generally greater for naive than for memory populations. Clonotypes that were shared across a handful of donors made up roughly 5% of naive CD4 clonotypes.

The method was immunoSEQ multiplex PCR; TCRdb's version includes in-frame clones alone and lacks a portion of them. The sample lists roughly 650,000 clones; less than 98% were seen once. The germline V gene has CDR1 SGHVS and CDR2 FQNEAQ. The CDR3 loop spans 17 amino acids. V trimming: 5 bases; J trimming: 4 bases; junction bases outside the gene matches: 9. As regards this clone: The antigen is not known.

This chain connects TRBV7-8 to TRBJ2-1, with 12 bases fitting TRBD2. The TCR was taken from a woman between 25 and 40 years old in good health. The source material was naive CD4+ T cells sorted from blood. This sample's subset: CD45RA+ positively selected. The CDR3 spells CASSLRAGTSGYNEQFF. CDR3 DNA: TGTGCCAGCAGCCTTAGGGCCGGGACTAGCGGGTACAATGAGCAGTTCTTC. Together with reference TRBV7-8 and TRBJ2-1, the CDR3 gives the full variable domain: GAGVSQSPRYKVAKRGQDVALRCDPISGHVSLFWYQQALGQGPEFLTYFQNEAQLDKSGLPSDRFFAERPEGSVSTLKIQRTQQEDSAVYLCASSLRAGTSGYNEQFFGPGTRLTVL.